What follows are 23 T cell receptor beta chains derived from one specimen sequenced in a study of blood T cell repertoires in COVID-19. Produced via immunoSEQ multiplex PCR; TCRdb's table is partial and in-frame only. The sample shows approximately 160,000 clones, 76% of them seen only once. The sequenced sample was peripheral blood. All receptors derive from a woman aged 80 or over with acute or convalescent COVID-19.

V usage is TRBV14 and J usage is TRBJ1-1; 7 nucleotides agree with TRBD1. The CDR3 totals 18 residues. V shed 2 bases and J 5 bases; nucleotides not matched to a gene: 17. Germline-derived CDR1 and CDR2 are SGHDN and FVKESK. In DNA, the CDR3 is TGTGCCAGCAGCCAAACCCTAGATAGCGACAGGGCGACGACTGAAGCTTTCTTT. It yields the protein CASSQTLDSDRATTEAFF.

The CDR3 DNA reads TGTGCCAGCAGCCTCGGACAGGGTTGGGGTCAGCCCCAGCATTTT. It is translated as CASSLGQGWGQPQHF. The chain is built from TRBV5-8 and TRBJ1-5, with TRBD1 matching 8 bases. V shed 4 bases and J 6 bases; nucleotides not matched to a gene: 9. The CDR3 runs to 15 residues. The germline CDR1 and CDR2 sequences are SGHTS and YDEGEE.

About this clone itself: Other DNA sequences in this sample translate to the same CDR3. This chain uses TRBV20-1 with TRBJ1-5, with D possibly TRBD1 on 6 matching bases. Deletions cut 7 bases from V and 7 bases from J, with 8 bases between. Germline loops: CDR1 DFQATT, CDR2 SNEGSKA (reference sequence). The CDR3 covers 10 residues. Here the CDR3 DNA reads TGCAGTGGCGGGGGCCAGCCCCAGCATTTT. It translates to CSGGGQPQHF.

CDR3 protein: CATSEPDGPSGGTEAFF. The CDR3 DNA reads TGTGCCACCAGTGAACCTGATGGTCCATCGGGGGGCACTGAAGCTTTCTTT. V usage is TRBV24-1 and J usage is TRBJ1-1, with D perhaps matching TRBD1 (5 bases). CDR1 and CDR2 (germline): KGHDR, SFDVKD. V dropped 4 bases and J dropped 4 bases, with 21 bases sitting between them. This CDR3 region has 17 residues.

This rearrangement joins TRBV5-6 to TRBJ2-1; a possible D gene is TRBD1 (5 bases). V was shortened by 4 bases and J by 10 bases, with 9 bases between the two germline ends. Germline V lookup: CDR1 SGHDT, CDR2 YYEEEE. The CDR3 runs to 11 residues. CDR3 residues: CASSLGPEQFF. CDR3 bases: TGTGCCAGCAGCCTGGGGCCAGAGCAGTTCTTC.

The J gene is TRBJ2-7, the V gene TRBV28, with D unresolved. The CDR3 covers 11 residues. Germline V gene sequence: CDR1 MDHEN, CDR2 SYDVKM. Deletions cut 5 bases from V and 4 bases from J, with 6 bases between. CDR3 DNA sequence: TGTGCCAGCAGTCCGAGGTACGAGCAGTACTTC. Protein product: CASSPRYEQYF. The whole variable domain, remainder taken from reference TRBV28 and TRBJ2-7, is DVKVTQSSRYLVKRTGEKVFLECVQDMDHENMFWYRQDPGLGLRLIYFSYDVKMKEKGDIPEGYSVSREKKERFSLILESASTNQTSMYLCASSPRYEQYFGPGTRLTVT.

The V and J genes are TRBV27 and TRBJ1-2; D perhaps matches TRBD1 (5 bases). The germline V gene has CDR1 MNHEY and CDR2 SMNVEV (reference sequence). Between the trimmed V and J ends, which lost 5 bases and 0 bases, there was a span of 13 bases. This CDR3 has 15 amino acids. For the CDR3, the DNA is TGTGCCAGCAGTCATGGGGGGGGTCCTAACTATGGCTACACCTTC. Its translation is CASSHGGGPNYGYTF.

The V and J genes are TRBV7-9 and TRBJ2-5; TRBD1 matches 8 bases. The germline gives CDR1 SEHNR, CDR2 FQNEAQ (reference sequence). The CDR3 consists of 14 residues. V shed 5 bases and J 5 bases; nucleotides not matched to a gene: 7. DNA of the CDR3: TGTGCCAGCAGCAACCCCCGACAGGGGGAGACCCAGTACTTC. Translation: CASSNPRQGETQYF.

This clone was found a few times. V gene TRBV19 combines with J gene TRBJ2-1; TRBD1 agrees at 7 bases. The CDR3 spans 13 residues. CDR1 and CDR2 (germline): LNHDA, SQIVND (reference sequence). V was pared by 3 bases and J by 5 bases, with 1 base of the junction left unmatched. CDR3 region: CASSIGTDNEQFF. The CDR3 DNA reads TGTGCCAGTAGTATCGGGACAGACAATGAGCAGTTCTTC.

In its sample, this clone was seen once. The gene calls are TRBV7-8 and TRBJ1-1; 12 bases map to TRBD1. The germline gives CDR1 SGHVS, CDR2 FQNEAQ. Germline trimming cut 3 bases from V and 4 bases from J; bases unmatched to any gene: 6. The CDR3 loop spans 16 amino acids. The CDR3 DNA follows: TGTGCCAGCAGCTTCCGGGACAGGGGGCTGGGCACTGAAGCTTTCTTT. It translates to CASSFRDRGLGTEAFF.

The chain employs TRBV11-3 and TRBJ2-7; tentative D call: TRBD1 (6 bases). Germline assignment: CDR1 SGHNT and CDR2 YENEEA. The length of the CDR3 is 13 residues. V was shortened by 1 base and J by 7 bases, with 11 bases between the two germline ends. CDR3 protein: CASSLAQDREQYF. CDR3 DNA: TGTGCCAGCAGCTTAGCCCAAGACAGGGAGCAGTACTTC.

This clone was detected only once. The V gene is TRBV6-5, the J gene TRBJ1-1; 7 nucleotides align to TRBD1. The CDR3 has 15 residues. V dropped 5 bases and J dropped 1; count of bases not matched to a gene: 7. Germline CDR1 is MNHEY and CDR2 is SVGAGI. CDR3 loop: CASSPQRGQNTEAFF. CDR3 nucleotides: TGTGCCAGCAGTCCCCAGAGGGGGCAGAACACTGAAGCTTTCTTT.

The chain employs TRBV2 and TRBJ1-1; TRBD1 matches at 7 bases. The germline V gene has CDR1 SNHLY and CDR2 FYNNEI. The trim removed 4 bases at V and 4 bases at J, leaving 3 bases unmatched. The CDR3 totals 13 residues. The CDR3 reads CASSGQGSTEAFF. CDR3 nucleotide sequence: TGTGCCAGCAGTGGACAGGGAAGCACTGAAGCTTTCTTT.

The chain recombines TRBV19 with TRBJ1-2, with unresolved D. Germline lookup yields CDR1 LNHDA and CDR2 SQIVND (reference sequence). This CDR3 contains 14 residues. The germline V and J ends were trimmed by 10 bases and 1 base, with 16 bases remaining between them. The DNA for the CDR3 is TGTGCCACCCAAAGCGGGCGGATTAACTATGGCTACACCTTC. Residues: CATQSGRINYGYTF. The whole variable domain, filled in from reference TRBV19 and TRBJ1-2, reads DGGITQSPKYLFRKEGQNVTLSCEQNLNHDAMYWYRQDPGQGLRLIYYSQIVNDFQKGDIAEGYSVSREKKESFPLTVTSAQKNPTAFYLCATQSGRINYGYTFGSGTRLTVV.

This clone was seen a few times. The CDR3 DNA follows: TGTGCCAGTAGGGCTGCCCTCTCTGGAAACACCATATATTTT. It specifies CASRAALSGNTIYF. The rearrangement links TRBV19 to TRBJ1-3; no reliable D call. Germline V gene lookup returns CDR1 LNHDA and CDR2 SQIVND (reference sequence). The CDR3 has 14 amino acids. The ends were cut back, 6 bases at V and 0 bases at J, with 9 bases in the middle.

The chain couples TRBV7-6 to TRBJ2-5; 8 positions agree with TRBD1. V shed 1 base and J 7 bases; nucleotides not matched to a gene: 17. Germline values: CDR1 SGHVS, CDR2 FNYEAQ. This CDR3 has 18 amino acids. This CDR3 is CASSLGDGNRGRSWTQYF. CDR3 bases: TGTGCCAGCAGCTTAGGGGATGGGAACAGGGGGAGGTCGTGGACCCAGTACTTC.

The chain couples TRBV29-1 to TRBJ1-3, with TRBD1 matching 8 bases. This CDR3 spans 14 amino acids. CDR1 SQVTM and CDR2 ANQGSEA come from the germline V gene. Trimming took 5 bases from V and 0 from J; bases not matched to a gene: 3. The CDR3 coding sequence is TGCAGCGTTTCTACAGGGGGCTCTGGAAACACCATATATTTT. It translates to CSVSTGGSGNTIYF. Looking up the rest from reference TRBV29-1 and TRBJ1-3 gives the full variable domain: SAVISQKPSRDICQRGTSLTIQCQVDSQVTMMFWYRQQPGQSLTLIATANQGSEATYESGFVIDKFPISRPNLTFSTLTVSNMSPEDSSIYLCSVSTGGSGNTIYFGEGSWLTVV.

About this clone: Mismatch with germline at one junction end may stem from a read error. The CDR3 sequence: CASRHRDTEAFF. The CDR3 DNA reads as TGTGCCAGCAGGCACCGGGACACAGAAGCTTTCTTT. The rearrangement links TRBV27 to TRBJ1-1; the D gene is possibly TRBD1 (6 bases). CDR1 MNHEY and CDR2 SMNVEV come from the germline V gene (reference sequence). This CDR3 is built from 12 residues.

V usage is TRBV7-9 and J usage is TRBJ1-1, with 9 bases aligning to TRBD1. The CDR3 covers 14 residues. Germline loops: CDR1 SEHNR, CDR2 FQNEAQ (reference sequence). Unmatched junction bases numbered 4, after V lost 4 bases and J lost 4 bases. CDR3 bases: TGTGCCAGCAGCTCACGGACAGGGGCCACTGAAGCTTTCTTT. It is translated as CASSSRTGATEAFF.

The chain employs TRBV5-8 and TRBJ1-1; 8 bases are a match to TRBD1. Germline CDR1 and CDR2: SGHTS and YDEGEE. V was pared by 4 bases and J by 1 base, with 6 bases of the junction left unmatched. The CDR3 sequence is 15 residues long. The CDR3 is CASSKRDRKNTEAFF. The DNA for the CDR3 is TGTGCCAGCAGCAAACGGGACAGGAAGAACACTGAAGCTTTCTTT.

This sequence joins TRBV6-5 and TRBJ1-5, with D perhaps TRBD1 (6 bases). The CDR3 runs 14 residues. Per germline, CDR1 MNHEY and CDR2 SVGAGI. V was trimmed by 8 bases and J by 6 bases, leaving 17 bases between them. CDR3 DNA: TGTGCCAGCGGGGTTGTACAGGGTGGTCAGCCCCAGCATTTT. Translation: CASGVVQGGQPQHF.

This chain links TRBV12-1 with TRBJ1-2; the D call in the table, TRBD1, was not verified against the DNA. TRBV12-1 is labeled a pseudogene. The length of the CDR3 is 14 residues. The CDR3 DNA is TGTGCCTACTTTGGGGGCCAAATTATCTATGGCTACACCTTC. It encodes CAYFGGQIIYGYTF.

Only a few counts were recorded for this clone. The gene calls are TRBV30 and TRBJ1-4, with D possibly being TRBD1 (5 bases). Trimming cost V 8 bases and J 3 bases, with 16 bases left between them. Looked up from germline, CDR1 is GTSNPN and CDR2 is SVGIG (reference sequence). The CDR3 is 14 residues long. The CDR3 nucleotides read TGTGCCGGAAGCCGTGGGGCTTCTAATGAAAAACTGTTTTTT. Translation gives CAGSRGASNEKLFF.